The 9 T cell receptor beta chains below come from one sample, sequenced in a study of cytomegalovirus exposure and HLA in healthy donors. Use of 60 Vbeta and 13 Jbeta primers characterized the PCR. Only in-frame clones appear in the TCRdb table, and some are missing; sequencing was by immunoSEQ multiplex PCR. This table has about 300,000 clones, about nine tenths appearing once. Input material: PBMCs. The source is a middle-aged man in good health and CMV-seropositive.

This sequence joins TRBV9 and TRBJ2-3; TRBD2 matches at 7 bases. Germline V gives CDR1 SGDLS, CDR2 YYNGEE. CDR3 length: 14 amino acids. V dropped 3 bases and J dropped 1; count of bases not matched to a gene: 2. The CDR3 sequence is CASSGLAGTDTQYF. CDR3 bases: TGTGCCAGCAGCGGCCTAGCGGGCACAGATACGCAGTATTTT.

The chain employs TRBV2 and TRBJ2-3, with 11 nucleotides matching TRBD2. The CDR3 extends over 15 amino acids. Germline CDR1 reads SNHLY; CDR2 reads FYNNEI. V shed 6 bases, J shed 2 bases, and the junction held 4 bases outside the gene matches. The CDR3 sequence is CASSLSGRATDTQYF. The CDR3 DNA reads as TGTGCCAGCAGCCTTAGCGGGAGGGCCACAGATACGCAGTATTTT.

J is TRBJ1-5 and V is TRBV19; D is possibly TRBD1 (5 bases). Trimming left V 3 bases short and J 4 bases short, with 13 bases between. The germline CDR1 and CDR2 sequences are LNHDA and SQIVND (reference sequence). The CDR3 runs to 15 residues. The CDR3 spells CASSIGGVVNQPQHF. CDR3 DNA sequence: TGTGCCAGTAGTATCGGGGGGGTGGTTAATCAGCCCCAGCATTTT.

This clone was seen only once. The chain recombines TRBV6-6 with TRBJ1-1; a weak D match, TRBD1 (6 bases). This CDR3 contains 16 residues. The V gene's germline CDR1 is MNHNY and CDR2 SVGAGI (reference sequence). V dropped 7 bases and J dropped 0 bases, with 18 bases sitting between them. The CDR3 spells CASIKGDIYMNTEAFF. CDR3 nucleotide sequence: TGTGCCAGCATAAAAGGGGACATTTATATGAACACTGAAGCTTTCTTT.

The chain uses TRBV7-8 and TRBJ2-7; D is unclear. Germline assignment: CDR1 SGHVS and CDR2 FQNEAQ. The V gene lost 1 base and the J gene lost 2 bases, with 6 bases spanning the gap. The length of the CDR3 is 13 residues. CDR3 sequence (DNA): TGTGCCAGCAGCTTAGGACATACCTACGAGCAGTACTTC. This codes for CASSLGHTYEQYF.

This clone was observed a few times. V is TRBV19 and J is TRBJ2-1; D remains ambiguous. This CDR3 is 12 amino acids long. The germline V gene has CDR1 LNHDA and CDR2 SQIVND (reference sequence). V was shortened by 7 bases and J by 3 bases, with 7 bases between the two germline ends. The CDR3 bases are TGTGCCAGTACGGGTTTCTACAATGAGCAGTTCTTC. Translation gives CASTGFYNEQFF.

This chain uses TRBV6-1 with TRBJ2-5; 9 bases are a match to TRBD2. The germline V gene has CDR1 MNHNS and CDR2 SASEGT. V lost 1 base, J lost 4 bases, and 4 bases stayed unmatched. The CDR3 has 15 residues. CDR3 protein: CASSEGWTSVETQYF. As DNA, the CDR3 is TGTGCCAGCAGTGAAGGATGGACTAGCGTAGAGACCCAGTACTTC.

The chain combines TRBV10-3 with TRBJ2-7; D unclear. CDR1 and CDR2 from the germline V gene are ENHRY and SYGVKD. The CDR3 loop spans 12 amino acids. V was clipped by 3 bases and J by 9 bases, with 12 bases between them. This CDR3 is CAISDLGSGQYF. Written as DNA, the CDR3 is TGTGCCATCAGTGATCTAGGATCGGGGCAGTACTTC.

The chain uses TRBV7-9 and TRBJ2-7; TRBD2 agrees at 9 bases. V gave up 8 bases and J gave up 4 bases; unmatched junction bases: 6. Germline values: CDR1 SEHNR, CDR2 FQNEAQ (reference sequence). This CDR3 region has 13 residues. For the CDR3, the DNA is TGTGCCAGCGCGGGGGGGGCGAAATACGAGCAGTACTTC. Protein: CASAGGAKYEQYF.